A single sample is the source of the 16 T cell receptor beta chains below, sequenced in a study of regulatory and conventional T cells in RAG deficiency. Produced via immunoSEQ multiplex PCR; TCRdb's table is partial and in-frame only. Found here are some 22,000 clones, 90% to 95% of them singletons; the top ten hold 0.55% to 0.9%. The sorted conventional CD4+ T cells were CD25-low and CD127-high, with genomic DNA sequenced. A further study also used this sample, focusing on regulatory T cells. According to that study: The primer mix had 52 TRBV and 13 TRBJ primers.

The sequencing sample was made of CD4+ T cells sorted from blood. The receptors come from a human donor in good health.

The J gene is TRBJ2-1, the V gene TRBV6-6, with 13 bases aligning to TRBD2. The CDR3 is 16 residues long. Germline V CDR1 and CDR2: MNHNY, SVGAGI (reference sequence). Germline trimming cut 2 bases from V and 8 bases from J; bases unmatched to any gene: 6. CDR3 protein: CASSYELAGGRDEQFF. DNA of the CDR3: TGTGCCAGCAGTTACGAACTAGCGGGAGGGCGGGATGAGCAGTTCTTC.

The V gene is TRBV4-1, the J gene TRBJ2-1; weak D call: TRBD2 (6 bases). Germline V gene lookup returns CDR1 MGHRA and CDR2 YSYEKL. This CDR3 is 16 amino acids long. V was cut by 6 bases and J by 0 bases, with 15 bases left in between. CDR3: CASSHPPSDSYNEQFF. For the CDR3, the DNA is TGCGCCAGCAGTCATCCCCCTAGCGACTCCTACAATGAGCAGTTCTTC.

Only one count was recorded for this clone. The gene calls are TRBV28 and TRBJ2-5; 7 positions match TRBD2. Germline-derived CDR1 and CDR2 are MDHEN and SYDVKM. The CDR3 contains 15 residues. Trimming cost V 5 bases and J 2 bases; bases outside gene matches: 8. CDR3 sequence: CASSTPGLPQETQYF. In DNA, the CDR3 is TGTGCCAGCAGTACGCCGGGACTACCTCAAGAGACCCAGTACTTC.

The chain recombines TRBV30 with TRBJ1-5, with D possibly being TRBD1 (5 bases). V dropped 0 bases and J dropped 0 bases, with 12 bases sitting between them. The germline gives CDR1 GTSNPN, CDR2 SVGIG (reference sequence). The CDR3 length is 16 residues. The CDR3 DNA reads as TGTGCCTGGAGTGTACGAGAGGGGATTAGCAATCAGCCCCAGCATTTT. It yields the protein CAWSVREGISNQPQHF.

This clone has only one observation. CDR3 residues: CASSGGQGLRAFF. CDR3 DNA sequence: TGTGCCAGCAGTGGGGGACAGGGGCTAAGGGCTTTCTTT. This sequence joins TRBV6-6 and TRBJ1-1; 10 nucleotides line up with TRBD1. V shed 5 bases, J shed 11 bases, and the junction held 8 bases outside the gene matches. The CDR3 loop spans 13 amino acids. Germline-derived CDR1 and CDR2 are MNHNY and SVGAGI (reference sequence).

V gene TRBV28 combines with J gene TRBJ2-7; 7 bases are a match to TRBD1. Unmatched junction bases numbered 9, after V lost 5 bases and J lost 2 bases. The germline V gene encodes CDR1 MDHEN and CDR2 SYDVKM. This CDR3 has 15 amino acids. This CDR3 reads CASSLNRGDTYEQYF. In nucleotides, the CDR3 is TGTGCCAGCAGTCTAAACAGGGGCGATACCTACGAGCAGTACTTC.

The rearrangement joins TRBV19 to TRBJ1-5; 7 bases are a match to TRBD1. There are 16 residues in the CDR3. Germline values: CDR1 LNHDA, CDR2 SQIVND (reference sequence). V lost 8 bases, J lost 2 bases, and 12 bases stayed unmatched. The CDR3 DNA reads as TGTGCCAGTCGAAGAGATACAGGACAGGGCAATCAGCCCCAGCATTTT. It encodes CASRRDTGQGNQPQHF.

The chain has TRBV6-1 and TRBJ1-1; no firm D call. The CDR3 is made up of 15 amino acids. Germline V gives CDR1 MNHNS, CDR2 SASEGT. Deletions cut 4 bases from V and 0 bases from J, with 12 bases between. CDR3 protein: CASSVMQAMNTEAFF. Here the CDR3 DNA reads TGTGCCAGCAGTGTTATGCAGGCCATGAACACTGAAGCTTTCTTT.

V gene TRBV28 combines with J gene TRBJ2-7; no firm D call. This CDR3 is built from 11 residues. Germline values: CDR1 MDHEN, CDR2 SYDVKM. V lost 8 bases, J lost 4 bases, and 9 bases lay in between. CDR3 in amino acids: CASGISYEQYF. DNA for the CDR3: TGTGCCAGCGGCATATCTTACGAGCAGTACTTC.

This clone appeared a single time. CDR3 amino acids: CASSVSYAQGSGNTIYF. In DNA, the CDR3 is TGTGCCAGCAGCGTAAGTTACGCACAAGGGTCTGGAAACACCATATATTTT. V is TRBV9 and J is TRBJ1-3; D is undetermined. The CDR3 is 17 amino acids. Germline CDR1 SGDLS, CDR2 YYNGEE. Deletions cut 1 base from V and 1 base from J, with 15 bases between.

This chain joins TRBV27 and TRBJ2-7; 8 nucleotides line up with TRBD1. CDR1 and CDR2 from the germline V gene are MNHEY and SMNVEV (reference sequence). CDR3 length: 15 amino acids. The junction had 11 bases not matched to a gene; V was cut back by 5 bases and J by 5 bases. CDR3: CASSRAGGFGDEQYF. CDR3 nucleotides: TGTGCCAGCAGTCGTGCAGGGGGCTTTGGGGACGAGCAGTACTTC.

This clone was recorded only once. The J gene is TRBJ2-1, the V gene TRBV5-8; the D gene could be TRBD1 or TRBD2 (5 bases each). CDR1 is SGHTS and CDR2 is YDEGEE in the germline V gene. The CDR3 is 15 residues long. Trimming pared 3 bases from V and 8 bases from J, leaving 18 bases between. In DNA form, the CDR3 reads TGTGCCAGCAGCTCCTCCGGGGCTAGCAGGGATGAGCAGTTCTTC. It specifies CASSSSGASRDEQFF.

V and J are TRBV9 and TRBJ2-5, with TRBD1 as a possible D gene (6 bases). Germline V gives CDR1 SGDLS, CDR2 YYNGEE. The CDR3 has 15 amino acids. V dropped 2 bases and J dropped 1 base, with 12 bases sitting between them. This chain's CDR3 is CASSVGTLGQETQYF. CDR3 nucleotides: TGTGCCAGCAGCGTTGGGACACTAGGCCAAGAGACCCAGTACTTC. The whole variable domain, remainder taken from reference TRBV9 and TRBJ2-5, is DSGVTQTPKHLITATGQRVTLRCSPRSGDLSVYWYQQSLDQGLQFLIQYYNGEERAKGNILERFSAQQFPDLHSELNLSSLELGDSALYFCASSVGTLGQETQYFGPGTRLLVL.

Turning to this clone: Relative to the germline gene, one junction end is altered; a read error may explain this. V usage is TRBV27 and J usage is TRBJ2-1, with TRBD2 matching 10 bases. Germline loops: CDR1 MNHEY, CDR2 SMNVEV (reference sequence). The CDR3 runs to 17 residues. CDR3 loop: CASSLSLAGVNYNEQFF. The CDR3 nucleotides are TGTGCCAGCAGTCTATCCCTAGCGGGAGTGAATTACAATGAGCAGTTCTTC.

This chain links TRBV28 with TRBJ2-5; D might be TRBD1 or TRBD2, each matching 6 bases. Germline lookup yields CDR1 MDHEN and CDR2 SYDVKM. Trimming removed 10 bases at V and 2 bases at J, with 14 bases between. The CDR3 loop spans 13 amino acids. The CDR3 region has the DNA TGTGCCACCAGAGGGGGAGGACAAGAGACCCAGTACTTC. Its protein product is CATRGGGQETQYF.

J is TRBJ1-2 and V is TRBV2; 9 bases match TRBD1. Germline assignment: CDR1 SNHLY and CDR2 FYNNEI. The CDR3 contains 15 residues. Germline trimming cut 6 bases from V and 7 bases from J; bases unmatched to any gene: 12. In nucleotides, the CDR3 is TGTGCCAGCAGCGGACAGGGGAAGGGCCTTTTTGGCTACACCTTC. Translating it yields CASSGQGKGLFGYTF.